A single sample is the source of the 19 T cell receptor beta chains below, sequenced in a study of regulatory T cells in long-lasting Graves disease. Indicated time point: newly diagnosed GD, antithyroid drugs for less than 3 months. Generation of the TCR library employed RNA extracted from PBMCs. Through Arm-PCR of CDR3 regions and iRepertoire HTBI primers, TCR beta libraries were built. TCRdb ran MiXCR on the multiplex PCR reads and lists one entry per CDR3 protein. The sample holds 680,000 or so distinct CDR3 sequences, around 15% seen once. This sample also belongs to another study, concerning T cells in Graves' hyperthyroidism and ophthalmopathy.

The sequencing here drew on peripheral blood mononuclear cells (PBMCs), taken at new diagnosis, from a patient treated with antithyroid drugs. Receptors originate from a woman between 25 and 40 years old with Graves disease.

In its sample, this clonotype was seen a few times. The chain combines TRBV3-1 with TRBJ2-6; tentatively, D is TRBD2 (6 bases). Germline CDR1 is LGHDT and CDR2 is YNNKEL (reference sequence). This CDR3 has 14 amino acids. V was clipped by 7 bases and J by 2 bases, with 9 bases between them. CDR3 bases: TGTGCCAGCACGGGCGGGGCTGGGGCCAACGTCCTGACTTTC. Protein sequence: CASTGGAGANVLTF. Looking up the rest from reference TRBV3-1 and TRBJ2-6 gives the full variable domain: DTAVSQTPKYLVTQMGNDKSIKCEQNLGHDTMYWYKQDSKKFLKIMFSYNNKELIINETVPNRFSPKSPDKAHLNLHINSLELGDSAVYFCASTGGAGANVLTFGAGSRLTVL.

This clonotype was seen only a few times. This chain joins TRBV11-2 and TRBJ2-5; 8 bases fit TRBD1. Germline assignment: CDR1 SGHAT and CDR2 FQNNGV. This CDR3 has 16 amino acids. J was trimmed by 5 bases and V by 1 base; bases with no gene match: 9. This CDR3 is CASSLAGGAFSETQYF. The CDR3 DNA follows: TGTGCCAGCAGCTTAGCAGGGGGCGCTTTTTCGGAGACCCAGTACTTC.

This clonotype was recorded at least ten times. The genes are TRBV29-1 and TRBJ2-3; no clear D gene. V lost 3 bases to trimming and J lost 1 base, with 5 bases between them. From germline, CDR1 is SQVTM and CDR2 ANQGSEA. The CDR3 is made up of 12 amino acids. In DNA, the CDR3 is TGCAGCGTTGACGGAGGCACAGATACGCAGTATTTT. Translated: CSVDGGTDTQYF.

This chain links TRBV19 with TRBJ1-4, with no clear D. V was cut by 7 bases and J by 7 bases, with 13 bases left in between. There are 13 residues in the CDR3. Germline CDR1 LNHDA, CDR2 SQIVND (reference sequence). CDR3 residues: CASKKLRGEKLFF. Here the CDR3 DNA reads TGTGCCAGTAAAAAGTTAAGAGGTGAAAAACTGTTTTTT.

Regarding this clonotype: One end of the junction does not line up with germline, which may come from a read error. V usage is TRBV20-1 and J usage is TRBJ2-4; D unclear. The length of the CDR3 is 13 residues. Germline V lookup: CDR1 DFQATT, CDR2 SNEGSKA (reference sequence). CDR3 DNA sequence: TGCAGTGCTGTCCAGAGCGCGCAAAACATTCGGTACTTC. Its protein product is CSAVQSAQNIRYF.

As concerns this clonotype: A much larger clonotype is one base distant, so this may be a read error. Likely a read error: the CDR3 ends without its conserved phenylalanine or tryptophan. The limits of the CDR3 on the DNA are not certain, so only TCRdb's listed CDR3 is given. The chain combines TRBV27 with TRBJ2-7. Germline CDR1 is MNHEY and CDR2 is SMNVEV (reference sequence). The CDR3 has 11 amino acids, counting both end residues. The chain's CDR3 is CASSKGRSTYL.

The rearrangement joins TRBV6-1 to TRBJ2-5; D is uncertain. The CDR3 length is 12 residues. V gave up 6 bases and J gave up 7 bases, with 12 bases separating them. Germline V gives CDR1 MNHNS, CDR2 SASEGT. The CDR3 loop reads CASSPGPGTQYF. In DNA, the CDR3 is TGTGCCAGCAGCCCAGGCCCGGGGACCCAGTACTTC.

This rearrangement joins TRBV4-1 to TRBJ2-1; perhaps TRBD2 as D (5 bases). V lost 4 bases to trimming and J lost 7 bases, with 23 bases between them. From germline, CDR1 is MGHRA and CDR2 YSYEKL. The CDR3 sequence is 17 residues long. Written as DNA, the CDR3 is TGCGCCAGCAGCCCTTCGGAGGCTAGAGGGCCTACGAATGAGCAGTTCTTC. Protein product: CASSPSEARGPTNEQFF.

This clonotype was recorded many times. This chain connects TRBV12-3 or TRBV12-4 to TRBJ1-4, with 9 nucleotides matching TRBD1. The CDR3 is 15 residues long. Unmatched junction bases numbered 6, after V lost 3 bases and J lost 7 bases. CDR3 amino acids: CASSLGTGLFEKLFF. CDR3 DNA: TGTGCCAGCAGTTTGGGGACAGGGCTTTTTGAAAAACTGTTTTTT.

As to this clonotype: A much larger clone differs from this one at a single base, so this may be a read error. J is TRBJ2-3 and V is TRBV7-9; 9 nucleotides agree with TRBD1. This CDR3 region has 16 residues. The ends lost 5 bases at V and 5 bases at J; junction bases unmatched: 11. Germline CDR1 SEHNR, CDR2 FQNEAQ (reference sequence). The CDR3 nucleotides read TGTGCCAGCAGCCCGGACAGGGGATTTTATAGAGATACGCAGTATTTT. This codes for CASSPDRGFYRDTQYF.

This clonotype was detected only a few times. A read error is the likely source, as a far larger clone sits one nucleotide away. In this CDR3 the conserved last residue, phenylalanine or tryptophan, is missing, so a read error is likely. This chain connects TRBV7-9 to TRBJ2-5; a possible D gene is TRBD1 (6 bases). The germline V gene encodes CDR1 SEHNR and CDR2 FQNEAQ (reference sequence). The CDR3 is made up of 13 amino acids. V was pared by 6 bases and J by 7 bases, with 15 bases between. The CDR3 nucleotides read TGTGCCAGCAGTTTGGGGGCTTCAGGGACCCAGTACTCC. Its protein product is CASSLGASGTQYS.

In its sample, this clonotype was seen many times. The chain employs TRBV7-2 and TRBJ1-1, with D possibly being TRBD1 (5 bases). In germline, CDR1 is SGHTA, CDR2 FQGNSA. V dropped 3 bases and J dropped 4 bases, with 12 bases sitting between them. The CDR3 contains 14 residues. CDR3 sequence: CASSFDTGGTEAFF. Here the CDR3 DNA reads TGTGCCAGCAGCTTCGACACGGGGGGCACTGAAGCTTTCTTT. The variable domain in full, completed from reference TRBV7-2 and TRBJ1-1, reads GAGVSQSPSNKVTEKGKDVELRCDPISGHTALYWYRQSLGQGLEFLIYFQGNSAPDKSGLPSDRFSAERTGGSVSTLTIQRTQQEDSAVYLCASSFDTGGTEAFFGQGTRLTVV.

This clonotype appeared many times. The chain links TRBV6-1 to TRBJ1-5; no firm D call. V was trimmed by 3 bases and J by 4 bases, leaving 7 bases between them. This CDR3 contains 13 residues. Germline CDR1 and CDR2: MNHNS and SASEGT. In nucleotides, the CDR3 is TGTGCCAGCAGTGAGGGTCTTAATCAGCCCCAGCATTTT. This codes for CASSEGLNQPQHF.

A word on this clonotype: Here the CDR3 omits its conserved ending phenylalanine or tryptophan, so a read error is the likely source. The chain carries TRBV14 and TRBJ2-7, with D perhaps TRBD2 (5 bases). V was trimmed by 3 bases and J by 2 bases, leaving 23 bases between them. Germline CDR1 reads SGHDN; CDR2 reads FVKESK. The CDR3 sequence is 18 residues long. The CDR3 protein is CASSHSHGIGSPPYEQYL. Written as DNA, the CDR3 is TGTGCCAGCAGCCATTCCCACGGAATAGGGAGTCCCCCCTACGAGCAGTACCTC.

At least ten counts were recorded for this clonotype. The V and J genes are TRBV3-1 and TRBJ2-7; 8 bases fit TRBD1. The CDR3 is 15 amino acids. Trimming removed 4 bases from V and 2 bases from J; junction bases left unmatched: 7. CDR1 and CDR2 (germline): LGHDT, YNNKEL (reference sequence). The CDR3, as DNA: TGTGCCAGCAGCCCGACAGGGGCTCTAACCTACGAGCAGTACTTC. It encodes CASSPTGALTYEQYF.

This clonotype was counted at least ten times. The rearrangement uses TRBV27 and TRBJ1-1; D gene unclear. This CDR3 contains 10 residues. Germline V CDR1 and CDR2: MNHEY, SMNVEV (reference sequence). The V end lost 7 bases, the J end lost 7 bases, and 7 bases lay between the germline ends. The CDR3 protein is CASIGGEAFF. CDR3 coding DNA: TGTGCCAGCATAGGTGGTGAAGCTTTCTTT.

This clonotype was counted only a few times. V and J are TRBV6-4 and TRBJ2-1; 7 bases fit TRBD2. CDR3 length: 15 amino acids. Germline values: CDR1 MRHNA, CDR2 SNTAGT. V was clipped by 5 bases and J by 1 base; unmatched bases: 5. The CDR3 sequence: CASSSSGQSYNEQFF. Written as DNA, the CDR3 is TGTGCCAGCAGTTCTAGCGGTCAATCCTACAATGAGCAGTTCTTC.

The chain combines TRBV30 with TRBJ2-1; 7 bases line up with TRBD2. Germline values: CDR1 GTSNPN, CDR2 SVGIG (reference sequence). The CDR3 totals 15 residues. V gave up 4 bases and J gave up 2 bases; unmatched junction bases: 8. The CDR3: CAWTQSGTTYNEQFF. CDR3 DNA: TGTGCCTGGACCCAGAGCGGGACGACCTACAATGAGCAGTTCTTC.

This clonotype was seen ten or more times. The CDR3 here is CASSFTSGSFNEQFF. CDR3 DNA: TGTGCCAGCAGCTTTACTAGCGGGAGCTTCAATGAGCAGTTCTTC. This sequence joins TRBV5-4 and TRBJ2-1; the match to TRBD2 covers 11 bases. With V trimmed by 2 bases and J by 6 bases, 4 bases remained unmatched. This CDR3 comprises 15 residues. Germline CDR1 and CDR2: SGHNT and YYREEE (reference sequence). Together with reference TRBV5-4 and TRBJ2-1, the CDR3 gives the full variable domain: ETGVTQSPTHLIKTRGQQVTLRCSSQSGHNTVSWYQQALGQGPQFIFQYYREEENGRGNFPPRFSGLQFPNYSSELNVNALELDDSALYLCASSFTSGSFNEQFFGPGTRLTVL.